This paragraph covers one T cell receptor beta chain sequence. Time point described: late sampling 161 to 241 days after vaccination in a few convalescent patients. Each CDR3 protein is one row after TCRdb ran MiXCR on the PCR reads. The data contain 25,000 to 30,000 distinct CDR3 sequences, 50% of them singletons. This sample was included in a study of vaccination and CD4 T cells after COVID-19. V was shortened by 4 bases and J by 6 bases, with 16 bases between the two germline ends. Germline V gene lookup returns CDR1 MDHEN and CDR2 SYDVKM. The CDR3 is made up of 15 amino acids. The clonotype originates from a human donor who had recovered from COVID-19. The sequencing here drew on CD4+ T cells from blood, taken about 7 months after SARS-CoV-2 vaccination. The chain employs TRBV28 and TRBJ1-5; D is undetermined. For the CDR3, the DNA is TGTGCCAGCAGTTACGCACGTGCTGGGAGTCAGCCCCAGCATTTT. Protein sequence: CASSYARAGSQPQHF.